This T cell receptor beta chain came from a study of STAT5B mutations in CD4+ large granular lymphocyte leukemia. For the study at large: Healthy donors showed HLA-associated enrichment of the CDR3 'QG' motif.

The repertoire was sequenced with immunoSEQ multiplex PCR; TCRdb's copy has only in-frame clones and lacks some. There are 31,000 or so clones in the sample; around 74% occur only once, and 0.25% to 0.35% lies in the top ten. Germline V CDR1 and CDR2: MNHNY, SVGAGI (reference sequence). Trimming pared 4 bases from V and 4 bases from J, leaving 5 bases between. The CDR3 covers 12 residues. The sequencing sample was made of CD4+ T cells from blood buffy coats. This TCR derives from a human donor in good health. The chain links TRBV6-6 to TRBJ1-3; D ambiguous. CDR3 amino acids: CASSSEGNTIYF. In DNA, the CDR3 is TGTGCCAGCAGTTCTGAAGGAAACACCATATATTTT.